The sequence of this T cell receptor (beta chain) was determined in a study of OX40 agonist ivuxolimab in advanced cancers. Study overall: Under the entry rules, prior anti-PD-1, anti-PD-L1 or anti-CTLA-4 therapy was allowed, and roughly 43% had some. Overall study results and limits: Among expanded peripheral T cells, antigen specificity went undetermined.

Germline CDR1 reads SGHTA; CDR2 reads FQGNSA. The CDR3 consists of 14 residues. Trimming left V 5 bases short and J 6 bases short, with 14 bases between. As for this clone: Its specificity is not known.

Any history of autoimmune disease or systemic immunosuppression disqualified patients. Sequenced by immunoSEQ multiplex PCR; TCRdb stores in-frame clones only, minus some. The data contain under 70,000 clones, about nine tenths of them seen just once; the ten biggest clones take up 8% to 10%. The sequenced sample was CD4+ or CD8+ T cells sorted from blood, obtained in a trial of the OX40 agonist ivuxolimab. This TCR came from an adult with an advanced solid tumor such as melanoma, head and neck, liver or kidney cancer. The chain combines TRBV7-2 with TRBJ1-5, with no clear D. The CDR3 loop is CASSQGFSGQPQHF. The CDR3, as DNA: TGTGCCAGCAGCCAAGGTTTTTCAGGTCAGCCCCAGCATTTT. Full variable domain (rest looked up from reference TRBV7-2 and TRBJ1-5): GAGVSQSPSNKVTEKGKDVELRCDPISGHTALYWYRQSLGQGLEFLIYFQGNSAPDKSGLPSDRFSAERTGGSVSTLTIQRTQQEDSAVYLCASSQGFSGQPQHFGDGTRLSIL.